This TCR beta chain was observed in a study of blood T cell repertoires in COVID-19. Study in general: Italy, Spain and the United States were the sources of the convalescent and acute COVID-19 samples.

V lost 2 bases and J lost 4; bases outside the gene matches: 5. CDR1 is SNHLY and CDR2 is FYNNEI in the germline V gene. The CDR3 is 16 amino acids. Study members were between roughly 18 and 89 years old and lived in 20 to 30 US regions. Assay: immunoSEQ multiplex PCR; the TCRdb copy retains only in-frame clones and omits some. The sample has around 200,000 clones, 75% to 90% seen once. Material for sequencing was PBMCs or T cells enriched from blood (not recorded which). This clonotype was obtained from a woman aged 30 to 39 who had been exposed to COVID-19. V and J are TRBV2 and TRBJ2-5; 12 bases match TRBD1. CDR3 coding DNA: TGTGCCAGCAGTGAAAGGGGACAGGGGGCTGGAGAGACCCAGTACTTC. Protein product: CASSERGQGAGETQYF.